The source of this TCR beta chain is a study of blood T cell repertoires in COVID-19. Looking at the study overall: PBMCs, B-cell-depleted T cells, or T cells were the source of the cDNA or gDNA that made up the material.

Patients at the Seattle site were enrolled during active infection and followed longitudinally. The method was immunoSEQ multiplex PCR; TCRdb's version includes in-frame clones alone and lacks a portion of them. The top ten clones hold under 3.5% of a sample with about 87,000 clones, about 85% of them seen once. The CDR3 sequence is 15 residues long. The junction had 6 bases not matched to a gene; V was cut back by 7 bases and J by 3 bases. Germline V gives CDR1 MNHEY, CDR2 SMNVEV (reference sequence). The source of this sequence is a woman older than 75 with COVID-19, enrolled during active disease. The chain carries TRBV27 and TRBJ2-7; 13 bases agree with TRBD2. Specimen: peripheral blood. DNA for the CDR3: TGTGCCAGCACCCGACTAGCGGGGGGCGACTACGAGCAGTACTTC. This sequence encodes CASTRLAGGDYEQYF.